A selection of T cell receptor beta chains follows, all from one sample in a study of cytomegalovirus exposure and HLA in healthy donors. The method was immunoSEQ multiplex PCR; TCRdb's version includes in-frame clones alone and lacks a portion of them. The table records 130,000 or so clones, approximately 8.6% of them present only once. Sequencing was done on a sample of PBMCs. These receptors came from a woman aged 40-49 years in good health and CMV-seropositive. CDR3s include the opening cysteine and the closing phenylalanine or tryptophan. A D gene is named only where the DNA matches it firmly. Part of the rows lack a size; the others show once, few, many or a class for expanded clones.

j_call: TRBJ1-5
d_call: TRBD1
cdr3_length: 15
v_call: TRBV30
clone_size: .
cdr3_aa: CAWSAGQGSNQPQHF
cdr3_nt: TGTGCCTGGAGTGCGGGACAGGGTAGCAATCAGCCCCAGCATTTT

j_call: TRBJ1-6
d_call: TRBD1
cdr3_length: 14
v_call: TRBV10-3
clone_size: .
cdr3_aa: CATASGTGDSPLHF
cdr3_nt: TGTGCCACGGCCTCCGGGACAGGGGATTCACCCCTCCACTTT

j_call: TRBJ1-1
d_call: .
cdr3_length: 13
v_call: TRBV30
clone_size: few
cdr3_aa: CAWSARGNTEAFF
cdr3_nt: TGTGCCTGGAGTGCCAGGGGGAACACTGAAGCTTTCTTT

j_call: TRBJ2-7
d_call: TRBD1
cdr3_length: 15
v_call: TRBV19
clone_size: few
cdr3_aa: CASSSFGQGSYEQYF
cdr3_nt: TGTGCCAGTAGTAGTTTTGGACAGGGCTCCTACGAGCAGTACTTC

j_call: TRBJ1-2
d_call: .
cdr3_length: 12
v_call: TRBV30
clone_size: few
cdr3_aa: CAWSDTDYGYTF
cdr3_nt: TGTGCCTGGAGTGACACAGACTATGGCTACACCTTC

j_call: TRBJ1-5
d_call: .
cdr3_length: 18
v_call: TRBV19
clone_size: .
cdr3_aa: CASSPGRYGRNFNQPQHF
cdr3_nt: TGTGCCAGTAGTCCTGGGAGGTACGGACGGAACTTCAATCAGCCCCAGCATTTT

j_call: TRBJ1-5
d_call: .
cdr3_length: 15
v_call: TRBV30
clone_size: .
cdr3_aa: CAWSGGVRDNQPQHF
cdr3_nt: TGTGCCTGGAGTGGGGGGGTCCGAGATAATCAGCCCCAGCATTTT

j_call: TRBJ2-7
d_call: TRBD1
cdr3_length: 16
v_call: TRBV12-5
clone_size: .
cdr3_aa: CASVTPGVTGGDEQYF
cdr3_nt: TGTGCTAGTGTTACCCCCGGCGTTACAGGGGGCGACGAGCAGTACTTC

j_call: TRBJ2-7
d_call: TRBD1
cdr3_length: 14
v_call: TRBV27
clone_size: few
cdr3_aa: CASSPQGARNEQYF
cdr3_nt: TGTGCCAGCAGTCCACAGGGGGCTCGAAACGAGCAGTACTTC

j_call: TRBJ1-1
d_call: TRBD1
cdr3_length: 14
v_call: TRBV6-5
clone_size: .
cdr3_aa: CASRWDRGPTEAFF
cdr3_nt: TGTGCCAGCAGATGGGACAGGGGGCCCACTGAAGCTTTCTTT

j_call: TRBJ1-3
d_call: TRBD1
cdr3_length: 16
v_call: TRBV5-1
clone_size: .
cdr3_aa: CASSPGTGDSGNTIYF
cdr3_nt: TGCGCCAGCAGCCCAGGGACAGGGGACTCTGGAAACACCATATATTTT

j_call: TRBJ1-5
d_call: TRBD1
cdr3_length: 15
v_call: TRBV19
clone_size: .
cdr3_aa: CASIPGQGLNQPQHF
cdr3_nt: TGTGCCAGCATACCGGGACAGGGTCTTAATCAGCCCCAGCATTTT

j_call: TRBJ1-2
d_call: .
cdr3_length: 15
v_call: TRBV7-3
clone_size: .
cdr3_aa: CASSLTIGGSYGYTF
cdr3_nt: TGTGCCAGCAGCTTAACCATTGGAGGGTCCTATGGCTACACCTTC

j_call: TRBJ1-1
d_call: TRBD1
cdr3_length: 17
v_call: TRBV6-1
clone_size: .
cdr3_aa: CASSELAGTGVDTEAFF
cdr3_nt: TGTGCCAGCAGTGAATTGGCCGGGACAGGGGTTGACACTGAAGCTTTCTTT

j_call: TRBJ1-3
d_call: TRBD1
cdr3_length: 15
v_call: TRBV5-1
clone_size: few
cdr3_aa: CASSPTGAEGNTIYF
cdr3_nt: TGCGCCAGCAGCCCGACAGGGGCAGAAGGAAACACCATATATTTT

j_call: TRBJ2-2
d_call: .
cdr3_length: 12
v_call: TRBV29-1
clone_size: few
cdr3_aa: CSVVTGHGELFF
cdr3_nt: TGCAGCGTTGTAACAGGGCACGGGGAGCTGTTTTTT

j_call: TRBJ2-1
d_call: .
cdr3_length: 14
v_call: TRBV18
clone_size: .
cdr3_aa: CASSPWQGSNEQFF
cdr3_nt: TGTGCCAGCTCACCATGGCAGGGTTCGAATGAGCAGTTCTTC

j_call: TRBJ2-6
d_call: .
cdr3_length: 16
v_call: TRBV6-6
clone_size: few
cdr3_aa: CASISTGTGGANVLTF
cdr3_nt: TGTGCCAGCATTTCTACAGGGACGGGTGGGGCCAACGTCCTGACTTTC

j_call: TRBJ2-5
d_call: .
cdr3_length: 16
v_call: TRBV11-3
clone_size: .
cdr3_aa: CASSLGGGGGAETQYF
cdr3_nt: TGTGCCAGCAGCTTAGGAGGGGGCGGCGGGGCGGAGACCCAGTACTTC

j_call: TRBJ2-5
d_call: TRBD2
cdr3_length: 13
v_call: TRBV6-6
clone_size: few
cdr3_aa: CASNLAGQETQYF
cdr3_nt: TGTGCCAGCAACTTAGCGGGCCAAGAGACCCAGTACTTC

j_call: TRBJ1-2
d_call: TRBD1
cdr3_length: 15
v_call: TRBV5-5
clone_size: few
cdr3_aa: CASSLGDRPYYGYTF
cdr3_nt: TGTGCCAGCAGCTTGGGGGACAGGCCCTACTATGGCTACACCTTC

j_call: TRBJ1-5
d_call: TRBD1
cdr3_length: 16
v_call: TRBV5-1
clone_size: .
cdr3_aa: CASSLAPGQGNQPQHF
cdr3_nt: TGCGCCAGCAGCTTGGCGCCCGGACAGGGGAATCAGCCCCAGCATTTT

j_call: TRBJ1-2
d_call: .
cdr3_length: 14
v_call: TRBV6-6
clone_size: .
cdr3_aa: CASSYALRGYGYTF
cdr3_nt: TGTGCCAGCAGTTATGCCCTTAGGGGCTATGGCTACACCTTC

j_call: TRBJ2-6
d_call: TRBD1
cdr3_length: 17
v_call: TRBV4-1
clone_size: few
cdr3_aa: CASSRMGTEAGANVLTF
cdr3_nt: TGCGCCAGCAGTCGCATGGGGACAGAGGCTGGGGCCAACGTCCTGACTTTC

j_call: TRBJ2-7
d_call: TRBD2
cdr3_length: 15
v_call: TRBV27
clone_size: .
cdr3_aa: CASSTDSGLAREQYF
cdr3_nt: TGTGCCAGCAGTACCGACTCCGGACTAGCGCGTGAGCAGTACTTC

j_call: TRBJ2-1
d_call: TRBD2
cdr3_length: 16
v_call: TRBV28
clone_size: .
cdr3_aa: CASSPPRGLAKDEQFF
cdr3_nt: TGTGCCAGCAGCCCCCCCAGGGGACTAGCGAAAGATGAGCAGTTCTTC

j_call: TRBJ2-7
d_call: .
cdr3_length: 16
v_call: TRBV14
clone_size: few
cdr3_aa: CASSQDIATYSYEQYF
cdr3_nt: TGTGCCAGCAGCCAAGATATCGCGACATACTCCTACGAGCAGTACTTC

j_call: TRBJ2-4
d_call: .
cdr3_length: 17
v_call: TRBV15
clone_size: .
cdr3_aa: CATSRDSTAVLRNIQYF
cdr3_nt: TGTGCCACCAGCAGAGATTCGACAGCCGTACTTCGAAACATTCAGTACTTC